One sample yielded the 16 T cell receptor beta chains listed below, sequenced in a study of T-cell reconstitution after alpha-beta-depleted transplantation in children. Unique molecular identifiers were built into the TCRbeta library. Each CDR3 protein is one row after TCRdb ran MiXCR on the PCR reads. The sample includes around 360,000 distinct CDR3 sequences, 9% to 12% of them seen just once. Sample: PBMCs from the stem cell graft donor, taken from the stem cell graft. These receptors were obtained from a human donor who donated a stem cell graft to a child with acute lymphoblastic leukemia.

The chain recombines TRBV4-1 with TRBJ2-2, with TRBD1 matching over 8 bases. Germline V CDR1 and CDR2: MGHRA, YSYEKL. This CDR3 is 16 amino acids long. V trimming: 4 bases; J trimming: 1 base; junction bases outside the gene matches: 5. The CDR3 coding sequence is TGCGCCAGCAGCCCCTGGACAGGGAGGAACACCGGGGAGCTGTTTTTT. Translation gives CASSPWTGRNTGELFF.

This clonotype was found many times. The chain employs TRBV29-1 and TRBJ1-5; 7 bases are shared with TRBD1. With V trimmed by 5 bases and J by 1 base, 5 bases remained unmatched. CDR3 length: 14 amino acids. Germline V gives CDR1 SQVTM, CDR2 ANQGSEA. CDR3 region: CSVTGVGSNQPQHF. The CDR3, as DNA: TGCAGCGTTACAGGGGTTGGGAGCAATCAGCCCCAGCATTTT.

The chain carries TRBV18 and TRBJ1-5; 9 nucleotides agree with TRBD1. V shed 0 bases and J 7 bases; nucleotides not matched to a gene: 7. The length of the CDR3 is 16 residues. In germline, CDR1 is KGHSH, CDR2 LQKENI. CDR3: CASSPPRTGVGQPQHF. CDR3 in DNA: TGTGCCAGCTCACCACCGAGGACAGGGGTTGGACAGCCCCAGCATTTT.

V gene TRBV12-3 or TRBV12-4 combines with J gene TRBJ2-7, with D unresolved. Between the trimmed V and J ends, which lost 4 bases and 0 bases, there was a span of 10 bases. The CDR3 covers 14 residues. This CDR3 reads CASSSSESSYEQYF. The CDR3 coding sequence is TGTGCCAGCAGTTCCAGCGAGAGCTCCTACGAGCAGTACTTC.

This clonotype was counted between two and nine times. The genes are TRBV7-9 and TRBJ2-5, with TRBD2 identical over 9 bases. With 3 bases clipped from V and 6 bases from J, the junction kept 8 bases outside the gene matches. The CDR3 has 15 residues. Germline CDR1 SEHNR, CDR2 FQNEAQ (reference sequence). The CDR3 spells CASSFSGSGIKTQYF. The CDR3 nucleotides read TGTGCCAGCAGCTTTAGCGGGAGTGGGATTAAGACCCAGTACTTC.

CDR3 in DNA: TGCGCCAGCAGCGAACTCGGGACAGTTTCCTTGGGGGAGCTGTTTTTT. It yields the protein CASSELGTVSLGELFF. The rearrangement links TRBV5-1 to TRBJ2-2; TRBD1 matches at 7 bases. V dropped 4 bases and J dropped 8; count of bases not matched to a gene: 14. This CDR3 spans 16 amino acids. Germline CDR1 is SGHRS and CDR2 is YFSETQ.

This clonotype was seen at least ten times. This sequence joins TRBV2 and TRBJ2-7; no definite D call. The CDR3 contains 12 residues. V lost 8 bases and J lost 3, with 11 bases in between. Germline CDR1 is SNHLY and CDR2 is FYNNEI. CDR3 region: CASDPHGYEQYF. CDR3 nucleotide sequence: TGTGCCAGCGATCCCCACGGCTACGAGCAGTACTTC.

The chain joins TRBV4-1 to TRBJ2-7, with TRBD1 identical over 8 bases. Germline values: CDR1 MGHRA, CDR2 YSYEKL. Losses at the gene ends were 2 bases for V and 2 bases for J; bases not matched to a gene: 8. CDR3 length equals 16 residues. The CDR3, as DNA: TGCGCCAGCAGCCAAAAATCCCCACAGGGGGCCTACGAGCAGTACTTC. Protein sequence: CASSQKSPQGAYEQYF.

This clonotype was counted ten times or more. The chain recombines TRBV2 with TRBJ1-5; 9 bases line up with TRBD1. V lost 4 bases to trimming and J lost 7 bases; unmatched junction nucleotides: 5. In germline, CDR1 is SNHLY, CDR2 FYNNEI. The CDR3 consists of 14 residues. In DNA, the CDR3 is TGTGCCAGCAGTGGAGGACAGGGGTCACAGCCCCAGCATTTT. This sequence encodes CASSGGQGSQPQHF. The full variable domain, in which reference TRBV2 and TRBJ1-5 provide the parts outside the CDR3, is EPEVTQTPSHQVTQMGQEVILRCVPISNHLYFYWYRQILGQKVEFLVSFYNNEISEKSEIFDDQFSVERPDGSNFTLKIRSTKLEDSAMYFCASSGGQGSQPQHFGDGTRLSIL.

With regard to this clonotype: The junction does not match germline at one end; this may be a read error. The chain has TRBV27 and TRBJ2-7; 7 bases fit TRBD1. This CDR3 has 14 amino acids. Looked up from germline, CDR1 is MNHEY and CDR2 is SMNVEV (reference sequence). CDR3 protein: CASGQRTGAYEQYF. CDR3 coding DNA: TGTGCCAGCGGGCAAAGGACAGGAGCCTACGAACAGTACTTC.

This clonotype was seen a few times. The chain carries TRBV27 and TRBJ2-7; D is unresolved. This CDR3 is 17 amino acids long. The V end was cut by 2 bases, the J end by 0 bases, with 17 bases between. The V gene's germline CDR1 is MNHEY and CDR2 SMNVEV (reference sequence). The CDR3 here is CASSLRSDGLLSYEQYF. In DNA, the CDR3 is TGTGCCAGCAGTTTAAGGTCGGACGGATTACTCTCCTACGAGCAGTACTTC.

This clonotype has more than one count but fewer than ten. The J gene is TRBJ1-2, the V gene TRBV29-1; D may be TRBD1 (5 bases). V lost 7 bases, J lost 4 bases, and 13 bases lay in between. This CDR3 has 12 amino acids. The germline V gene encodes CDR1 SQVTM and CDR2 ANQGSEA. CDR3 DNA sequence: TGCAGCGCTCGGGACGTTTCCTATGGCTACACCTTC. Amino acid sequence: CSARDVSYGYTF.

This clonotype was counted many times. The V and J genes are TRBV29-1 and TRBJ1-2, with TRBD1 as a possible D gene (5 bases). The CDR3 extends over 16 amino acids. With 8 bases removed from V and 6 bases from J, the gap between germline ends came to 28 bases. Germline CDR1 reads SQVTM; CDR2 reads ANQGSEA. CDR3 nucleotide sequence: TGCAGCCTACTCCCAAGCTTGGGGGGTTTGGGGCATGGCTACACCTTC. The encoded protein is CSLLPSLGGLGHGYTF.

Only a few counts were recorded for this clonotype. The V call is TRBV27, the J call TRBJ2-7; 12 nucleotides agree with TRBD2. Germline V gene lookup returns CDR1 MNHEY and CDR2 SMNVEV (reference sequence). The CDR3 loop spans 17 amino acids. Losses at the gene ends were 1 base for V and 4 bases for J; bases not matched to a gene: 8. The CDR3 sequence is CASSLLTTSGRGYEQYF. DNA for the CDR3: TGTGCCAGCAGTTTATTAACGACTAGCGGGAGAGGTTACGAGCAGTACTTC.

In its sample, this clonotype was seen many times. The V and J genes are TRBV27 and TRBJ2-7; perhaps TRBD2 as D (8 bases). There are 18 residues in the CDR3. Trimming cost V 4 bases and J 2 bases, with 24 bases left between them. Looked up from germline, CDR1 is MNHEY and CDR2 is SMNVEV (reference sequence). The DNA of the CDR3 is TGTGCCAGCAGTTCCCGACAGGGAGTAGCGGGGCCTACCTACGAGCAGTACTTC. Amino acid sequence: CASSSRQGVAGPTYEQYF.

The rearrangement joins TRBV10-3 to TRBJ1-1; TRBD1 matches at 9 bases. The ends lost 10 bases at V and 1 base at J; junction bases unmatched: 13. CDR1 and CDR2 from the germline V gene are ENHRY and SYGVKD. The CDR3 is 16 residues long. In DNA, the CDR3 is TGTGCCACCGACCCCGGACAGGGGCTAGGGAACACTGAAGCTTTCTTT. Protein: CATDPGQGLGNTEAFF.